These T cell receptor beta chains were read from a single sample in a study of T cell responses to AZD1222 COVID-19 vaccine. The assay was immunoSEQ multiplex PCR, and TCRdb's table has in-frame clones only and misses some. This table has about 25,000 clones, roughly 91% appearing once. The sequencing here drew on peripheral blood, taken 28 days after the second AZD1222 dose. The receptor source for this set is an adult who received the AZD1222 COVID-19 vaccine. CDR3s include the opening cysteine and the closing phenylalanine or tryptophan. The D gene is left open where the match is weak.

v_gene	j_gene	d_gene	CDR3aa
TRBV2	TRBJ2-5	.	CASNTIGGRWETQYF
TRBV28	TRBJ2-2	.	CASSSPVVGELFF
TRBV6-5	TRBJ1-1	.	CASSSPGQGVEAFF
TRBV6-1	TRBJ2-3	.	CASSEGAGVGTQYF
TRBV3-1/TRBV3-2	TRBJ2-7	TRBD2	CASSQQPGGFSEQYF
TRBV3-1/TRBV3-2	TRBJ2-2	TRBD1	CASSLIWTGGTGELFF
TRBV6-1	TRBJ1-5	.	CASSEDWQPQHF
TRBV3-1/TRBV3-2	TRBJ1-4	.	CASSQATGEKLFF
TRBV23-1	TRBJ1-5	.	CANPNRGGKIDSNQPQHF
TRBV19	TRBJ2-5	.	CASSGGQSKETQYF
TRBV18	TRBJ1-2	TRBD1	CASSPYDRGLLPYGYTF
TRBV20-1	TRBJ1-2	.	CSATDTDSYGYTF
TRBV3-1/TRBV3-2	TRBJ2-3	.	CASSSQSIAGPQYF
TRBV28	TRBJ2-1	.	CASSYPGGSYNEQFF
TRBV5-1	TRBJ1-1	.	CASTLISGSNTEAFF
TRBV5-4	TRBJ2-3	TRBD2	CASSTPAGGGEGTQYF
TRBV6-6	TRBJ1-1	.	CASSYSGQMNTEAFF
TRBV29-1	TRBJ1-2	.	CSTIRGAVGYTF
TRBV3-1/TRBV3-2	TRBJ2-7	.	CASSAHTTNYEQYF
TRBV12-3/TRBV12-4	TRBJ2-7	.	CASSLRQSYEQYF
TRBV24-1	TRBJ2-1	TRBD2	CATSDLQGRGNMDEQFF
TRBV28	TRBJ1-1	.	CASGRGAGRAFF
TRBV19	TRBJ2-2	.	CASSTTNTGELFF
TRBV4-1	TRBJ1-2	TRBD1	CASSHGPGQGALGYTF